The clone carrying this TCR beta chain showed up just once. Data came from immunoSEQ multiplex PCR; TCRdb stores just in-frame clones and leaves some out. The repertoire consists of about 58,000 clones, with 78% occurring once and the leading ten covering over 4%. This entry is derived from a study of blood T cell repertoires in COVID-19. Overall study: Acute and convalescent COVID-19 samples came from the United States, Italy and Spain.

The CDR3 totals 13 residues. The germline gives CDR1 MNHEY, CDR2 SVGEGT. V was shortened by 5 bases and J by 7 bases, with 14 bases between the two germline ends. The V call is TRBV6-2 or TRBV6-3, the J call TRBJ1-2; D possibly corresponds to TRBD1 (5 bases). This receptor was identified in a human donor in a cohort sampled during active COVID-19. Sequences were obtained from peripheral blood. The CDR3, as DNA: TGTGCCAGCAGTCCCCGGGGGGGTTCTGGCTACACCTTC. Protein sequence: CASSPRGGSGYTF.